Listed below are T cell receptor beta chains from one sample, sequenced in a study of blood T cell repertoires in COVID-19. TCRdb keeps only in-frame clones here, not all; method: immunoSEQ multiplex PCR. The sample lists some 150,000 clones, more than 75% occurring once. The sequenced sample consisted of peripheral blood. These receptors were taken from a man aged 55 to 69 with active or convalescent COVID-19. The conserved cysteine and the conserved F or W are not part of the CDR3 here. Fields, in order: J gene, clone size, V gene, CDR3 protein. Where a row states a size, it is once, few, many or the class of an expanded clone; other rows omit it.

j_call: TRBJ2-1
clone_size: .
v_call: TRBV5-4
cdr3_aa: ASSLAKGDGYNEQF

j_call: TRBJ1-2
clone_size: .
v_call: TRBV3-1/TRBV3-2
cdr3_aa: ASSQDRGQHGYT

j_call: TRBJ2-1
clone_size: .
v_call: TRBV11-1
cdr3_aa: ASSPRSWTYNEQF

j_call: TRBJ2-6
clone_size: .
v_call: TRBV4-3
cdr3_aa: ASSQDPSQTGASGANVLT

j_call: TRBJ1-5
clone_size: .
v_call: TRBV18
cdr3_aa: ASSARGHDNQPQH

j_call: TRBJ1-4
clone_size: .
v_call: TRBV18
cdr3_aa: ASSPSKEKLF

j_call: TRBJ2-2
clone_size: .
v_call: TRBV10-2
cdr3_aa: ASKGASGTNGELF

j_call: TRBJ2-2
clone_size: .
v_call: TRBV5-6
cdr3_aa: ASSRNREGTGELF

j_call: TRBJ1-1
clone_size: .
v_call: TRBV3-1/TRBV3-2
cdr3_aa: ASSLNTFGSEAF

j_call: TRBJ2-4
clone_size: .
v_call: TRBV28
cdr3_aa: ASSPSTSLNIQY

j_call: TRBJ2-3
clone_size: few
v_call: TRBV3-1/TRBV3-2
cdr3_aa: ASSFGTQTDTQY

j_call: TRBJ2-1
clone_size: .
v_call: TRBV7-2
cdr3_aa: ASSLWREDFEQF

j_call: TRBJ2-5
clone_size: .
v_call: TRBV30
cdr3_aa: AWSVLRETQY